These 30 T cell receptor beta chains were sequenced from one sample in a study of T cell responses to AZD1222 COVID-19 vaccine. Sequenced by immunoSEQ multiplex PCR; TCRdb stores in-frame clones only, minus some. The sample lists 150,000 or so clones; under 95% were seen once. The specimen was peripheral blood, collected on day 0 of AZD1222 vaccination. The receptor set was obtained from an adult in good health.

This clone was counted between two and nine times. The CDR3 DNA sequence: TGTGCCAGCAGTCGAGTTGAGGGGTCGAACACCGGGGAGCTGTTTTTT. Translation gives CASSRVEGSNTGELFF. The V gene is TRBV25-1, the J gene TRBJ2-2; the D gene could be TRBD1 or TRBD2 (5 bases each). The CDR3 has 16 amino acids. The V end was cut by 5 bases, the J end by 0 bases, with 13 bases between. Germline V gene data show CDR1 as MGHDK and CDR2 as SYGVNS.

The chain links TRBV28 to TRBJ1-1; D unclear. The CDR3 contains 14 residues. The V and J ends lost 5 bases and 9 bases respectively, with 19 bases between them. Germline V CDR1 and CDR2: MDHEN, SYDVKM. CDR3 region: CASSPFYDYQKAFF. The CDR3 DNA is TGTGCCAGCAGTCCCTTTTACGATTATCAGAAAGCTTTCTTT.

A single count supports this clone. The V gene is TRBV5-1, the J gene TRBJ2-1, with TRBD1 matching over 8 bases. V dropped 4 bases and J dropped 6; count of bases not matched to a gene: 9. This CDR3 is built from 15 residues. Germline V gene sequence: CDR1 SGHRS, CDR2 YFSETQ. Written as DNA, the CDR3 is TGCGCCAGCAGCCCCACAGGGGGAGGAAGCAATGAGCAGTTCTTC. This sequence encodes CASSPTGGGSNEQFF.

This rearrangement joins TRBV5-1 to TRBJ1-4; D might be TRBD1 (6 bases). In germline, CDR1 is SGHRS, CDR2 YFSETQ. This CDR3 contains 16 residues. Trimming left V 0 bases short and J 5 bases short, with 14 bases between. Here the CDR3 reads CASSLVPRTANEKLFF. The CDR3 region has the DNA TGCGCCAGCAGCTTGGTCCCACGGACAGCAAATGAAAAACTGTTTTTT.

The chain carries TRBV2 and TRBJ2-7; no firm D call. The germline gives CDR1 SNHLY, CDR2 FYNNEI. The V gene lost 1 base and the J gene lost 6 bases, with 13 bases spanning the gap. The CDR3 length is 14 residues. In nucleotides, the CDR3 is TGTGCCAGCAGTGAAGTTGCCTCCCTACGCGAGCAGTACTTC. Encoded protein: CASSEVASLREQYF.

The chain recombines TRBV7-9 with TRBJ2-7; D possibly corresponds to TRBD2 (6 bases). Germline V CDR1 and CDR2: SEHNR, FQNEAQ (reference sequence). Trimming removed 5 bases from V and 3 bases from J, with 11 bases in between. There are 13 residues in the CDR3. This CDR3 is CASSPSASYEQYF. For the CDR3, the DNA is TGTGCCAGCAGCCCTAGCGCAAGCTACGAGCAGTACTTC.

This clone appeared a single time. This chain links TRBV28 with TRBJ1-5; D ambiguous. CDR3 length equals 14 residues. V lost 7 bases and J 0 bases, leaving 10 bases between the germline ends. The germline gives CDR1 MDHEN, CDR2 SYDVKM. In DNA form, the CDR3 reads TGTGCCAGCAAGCGGAAATATAGCAATCAGCCCCAGCATTTT. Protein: CASKRKYSNQPQHF.

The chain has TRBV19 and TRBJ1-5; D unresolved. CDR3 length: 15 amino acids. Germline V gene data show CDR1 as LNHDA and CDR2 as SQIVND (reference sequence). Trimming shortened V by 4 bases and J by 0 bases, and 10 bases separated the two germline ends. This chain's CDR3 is CASSKGDPSNQPQHF. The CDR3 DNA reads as TGTGCCAGTAGTAAAGGCGACCCTAGCAATCAGCCCCAGCATTTT.

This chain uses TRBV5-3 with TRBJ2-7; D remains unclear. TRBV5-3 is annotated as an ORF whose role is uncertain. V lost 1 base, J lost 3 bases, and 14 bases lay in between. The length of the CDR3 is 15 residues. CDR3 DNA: TGTGCCAGAAGCTTGAACCCTGAGGAGAGCTACGAGCAGTACTTC. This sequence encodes CARSLNPEESYEQYF.

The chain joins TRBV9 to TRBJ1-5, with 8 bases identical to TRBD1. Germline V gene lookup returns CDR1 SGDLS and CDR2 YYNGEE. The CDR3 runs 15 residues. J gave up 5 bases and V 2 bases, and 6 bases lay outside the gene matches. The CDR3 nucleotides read TGTGCCAGCAGCGTCGGACAGGGTGTCGATCAGCCCCAGCATTTT. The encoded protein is CASSVGQGVDQPQHF.

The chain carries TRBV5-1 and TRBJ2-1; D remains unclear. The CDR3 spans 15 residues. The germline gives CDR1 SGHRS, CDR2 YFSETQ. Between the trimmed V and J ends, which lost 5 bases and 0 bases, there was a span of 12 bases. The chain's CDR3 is CASSLTLFSYNEQFF. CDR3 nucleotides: TGCGCCAGCAGTTTGACACTTTTCTCCTACAATGAGCAGTTCTTC.

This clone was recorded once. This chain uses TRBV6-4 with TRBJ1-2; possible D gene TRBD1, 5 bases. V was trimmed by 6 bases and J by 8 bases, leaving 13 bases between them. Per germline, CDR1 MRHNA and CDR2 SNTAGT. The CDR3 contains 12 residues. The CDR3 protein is CASRPAGKGYTF. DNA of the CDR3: TGTGCCAGCAGGCCCGCAGGGAAAGGCTACACCTTC.

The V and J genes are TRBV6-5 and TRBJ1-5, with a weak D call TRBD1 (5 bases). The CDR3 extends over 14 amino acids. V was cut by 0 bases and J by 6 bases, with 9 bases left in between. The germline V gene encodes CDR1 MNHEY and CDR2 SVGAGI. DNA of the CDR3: TGTGCCAGCAGTTACTCCCAGGGTACTCAGCCCCAGCATTTT. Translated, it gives CASSYSQGTQPQHF.

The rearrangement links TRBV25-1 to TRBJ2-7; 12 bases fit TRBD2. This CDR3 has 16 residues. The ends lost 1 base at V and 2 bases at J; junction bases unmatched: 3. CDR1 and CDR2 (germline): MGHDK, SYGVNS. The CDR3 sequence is CASSESTSGSAYEQYF. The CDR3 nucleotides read TGTGCCAGCAGTGAATCGACTAGCGGGAGCGCCTACGAGCAGTACTTC.

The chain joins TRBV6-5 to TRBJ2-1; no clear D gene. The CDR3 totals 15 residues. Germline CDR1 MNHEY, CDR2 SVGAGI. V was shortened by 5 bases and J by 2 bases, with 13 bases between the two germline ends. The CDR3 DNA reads TGTGCCAGCAGTCGAGGCCTAAACCCCTACAATGAGCAGTTCTTC. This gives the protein CASSRGLNPYNEQFF.

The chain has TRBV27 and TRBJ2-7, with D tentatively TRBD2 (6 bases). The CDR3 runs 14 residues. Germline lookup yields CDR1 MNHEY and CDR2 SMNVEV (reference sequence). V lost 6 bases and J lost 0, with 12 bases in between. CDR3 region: CASRTGVGSYEQYF. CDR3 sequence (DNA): TGTGCCAGCAGGACGGGAGTGGGCTCCTACGAGCAGTACTTC.

CDR3 sequence: CASSPLAGAYNEQFF. CDR3 sequence (DNA): TGTGCCAGTAGTCCTCTGGCGGGAGCATACAATGAGCAGTTCTTC. The chain employs TRBV19 and TRBJ2-1; 7 bases align to TRBD2. Germline CDR1 reads LNHDA; CDR2 reads SQIVND (reference sequence). Trimming removed 5 bases from V and 4 bases from J; junction bases left unmatched: 8. CDR3 length: 15 residues.

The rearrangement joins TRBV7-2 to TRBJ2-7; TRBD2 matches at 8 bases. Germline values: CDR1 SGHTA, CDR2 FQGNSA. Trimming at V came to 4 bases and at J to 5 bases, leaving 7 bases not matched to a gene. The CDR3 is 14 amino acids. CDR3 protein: CASSSGTSLDEQYF. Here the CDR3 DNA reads TGTGCCAGCAGCTCGGGGACTAGTCTGGACGAGCAGTACTTC.

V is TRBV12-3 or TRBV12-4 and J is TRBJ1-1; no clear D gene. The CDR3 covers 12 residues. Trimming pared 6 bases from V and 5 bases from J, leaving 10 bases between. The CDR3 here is CASSPLGTEAFF. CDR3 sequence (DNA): TGTGCCAGCAGCCCTCTCGGGACTGAAGCTTTCTTT.

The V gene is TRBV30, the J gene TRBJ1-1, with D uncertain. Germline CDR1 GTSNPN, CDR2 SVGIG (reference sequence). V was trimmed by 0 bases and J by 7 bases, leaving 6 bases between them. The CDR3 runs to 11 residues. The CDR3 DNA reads TGTGCCTGGAGTGTGGGGTATGAAGCTTTCTTT. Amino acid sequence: CAWSVGYEAFF.

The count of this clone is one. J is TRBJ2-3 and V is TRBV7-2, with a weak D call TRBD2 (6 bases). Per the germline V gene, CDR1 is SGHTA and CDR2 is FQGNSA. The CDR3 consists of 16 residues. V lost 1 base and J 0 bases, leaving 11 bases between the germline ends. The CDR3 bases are TGTGCCAGCAGCTTAGGGCTAGCGCCTAGCACAGATACGCAGTATTTT. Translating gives CASSLGLAPSTDTQYF.

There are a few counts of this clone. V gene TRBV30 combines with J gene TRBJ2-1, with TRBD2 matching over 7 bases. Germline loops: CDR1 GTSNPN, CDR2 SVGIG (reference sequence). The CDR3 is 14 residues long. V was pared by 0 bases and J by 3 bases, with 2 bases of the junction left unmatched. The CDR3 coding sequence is TGTGCCTGGAGTGTAGGCGGGAGCTACAATGAGCAGTTCTTC. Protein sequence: CAWSVGGSYNEQFF.

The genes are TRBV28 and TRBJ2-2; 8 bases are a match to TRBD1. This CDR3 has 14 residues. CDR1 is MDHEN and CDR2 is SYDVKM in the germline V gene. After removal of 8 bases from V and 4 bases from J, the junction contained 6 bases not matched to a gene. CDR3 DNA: TGTGCCAGCGGTCGGCAGGGGGCCACCGGGGAGCTGTTTTTT. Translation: CASGRQGATGELFF. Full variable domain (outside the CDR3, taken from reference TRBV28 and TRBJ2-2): DVKVTQSSRYLVKRTGEKVFLECVQDMDHENMFWYRQDPGLGLRLIYFSYDVKMKEKGDIPEGYSVSREKKERFSLILESASTNQTSMYLCASGRQGATGELFFGEGSRLTVL.

In DNA, the CDR3 is TGTGCCAGCAGCTTGGGAGGCAGGGGGCTAGCCGGGGAGCTGTTTTTT. Protein: CASSLGGRGLAGELFF. This chain links TRBV5-5 with TRBJ2-2; 8 positions agree with TRBD1. The CDR3 has 16 residues. Germline lookup yields CDR1 SGHKS and CDR2 YYEKEE (reference sequence). Trimming at V came to 0 bases and at J to 6 bases, leaving 7 bases not matched to a gene.

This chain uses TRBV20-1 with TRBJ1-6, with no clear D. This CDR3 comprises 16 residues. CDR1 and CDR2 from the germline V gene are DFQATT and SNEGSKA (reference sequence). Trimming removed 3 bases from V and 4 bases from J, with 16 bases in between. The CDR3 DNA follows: TGCAGTGCTAGTGATCCCGTAGAACCTTATAATTCACCCCTCCACTTT. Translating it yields CSASDPVEPYNSPLHF.

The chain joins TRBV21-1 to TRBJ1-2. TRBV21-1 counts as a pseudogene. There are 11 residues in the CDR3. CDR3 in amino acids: CATRHRSGYTF. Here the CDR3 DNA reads TGTGCCACCAGGCACCGCTCTGGCTACACCTTC.

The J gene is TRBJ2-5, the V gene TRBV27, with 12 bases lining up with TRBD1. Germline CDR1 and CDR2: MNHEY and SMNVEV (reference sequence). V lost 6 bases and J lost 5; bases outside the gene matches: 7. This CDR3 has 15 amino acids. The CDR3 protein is CASSPRDRGRETQYF. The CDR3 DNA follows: TGTGCCAGCAGCCCCCGGGACAGGGGGCGTGAGACCCAGTACTTC.

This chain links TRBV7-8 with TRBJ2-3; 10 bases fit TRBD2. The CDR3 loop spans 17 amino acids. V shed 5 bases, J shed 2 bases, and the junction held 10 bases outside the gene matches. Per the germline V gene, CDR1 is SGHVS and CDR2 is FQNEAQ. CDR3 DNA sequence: TGTGCCAGCAGCCCGACCCTAGCGGGAGAGCTCACAGATACGCAGTATTTT. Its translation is CASSPTLAGELTDTQYF.

CDR3 loop: CASSKMGQGYEQYF. For the CDR3, the DNA is TGTGCCAGCAGCAAGATGGGACAGGGTTACGAGCAGTACTTC. This chain uses TRBV28 with TRBJ2-7; 9 bases line up with TRBD1. Germline values: CDR1 MDHEN, CDR2 SYDVKM. The CDR3 sequence is 14 residues long. J lost 4 bases, V lost 6 bases, and 7 bases had no gene match.

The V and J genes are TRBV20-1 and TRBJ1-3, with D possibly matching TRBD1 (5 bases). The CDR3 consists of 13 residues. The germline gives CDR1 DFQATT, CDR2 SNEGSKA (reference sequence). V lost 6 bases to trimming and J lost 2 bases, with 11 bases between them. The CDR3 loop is CSASTGAGNTIYF. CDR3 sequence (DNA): TGCAGTGCCAGTACAGGAGCTGGAAACACCATATATTTT.